The rows below give T cell receptor beta chains drawn from one sample of a study of beta chain features in type 1 diabetes. This table comes from immunoSEQ multiplex PCR, and its TCRdb copy is limited to in-frame clones, with some not included. The sample shows about 52,000 clones, under 50% of them seen only once. The sample taken for sequencing was Tregs from blood. The receptors shown here come from a man aged 25 to 40 with type 1 diabetes. Each CDR3 is given with its conserved first and last residue. Each record gives: clone size, V gene, CDR3 length, D gene, J gene, CDR3 protein, CDR3 DNA. A D gene is named only where the DNA matches it firmly. Only part of the rows carry a size: once, few, many, or a class if the clone is expanded.

clone size: few
V gene: TRBV19
CDR3 length: 14
D gene: TRBD1
J gene: TRBJ2-1
CDR3 protein: CASSFGTGWNEQFF
CDR3 DNA: TGTGCCAGTAGTTTCGGGACAGGGTGGAATGAGCAGTTCTTC

clone size: NA
V gene: TRBV5-1
CDR3 length: 15
D gene: TRBD1
J gene: TRBJ2-5
CDR3 protein: CASSLVGTGQETQYF
CDR3 DNA: TGCGCCAGCAGCTTGGTTGGGACAGGGCAAGAGACCCAGTACTTC

clone size: few
V gene: TRBV5-1
CDR3 length: 15
D gene: TRBD1
J gene: TRBJ1-1
CDR3 protein: CASSKPGQRNTEAFF
CDR3 DNA: TGCGCCAGCTCAAAACCGGGACAGAGGAACACTGAAGCTTTCTTT

clone size: NA
V gene: TRBV6-5
CDR3 length: 12
D gene: NA
J gene: TRBJ2-1
CDR3 protein: CASSRTPDEQFF
CDR3 DNA: TGTGCCAGCAGCCGGACTCCGGATGAGCAGTTCTTC

clone size: few
V gene: TRBV7-2
CDR3 length: 15
D gene: TRBD2
J gene: TRBJ2-7
CDR3 protein: CASSPALAGVSEQYF
CDR3 DNA: TGTGCCAGCAGCCCGGCGCTAGCGGGAGTCAGCGAGCAGTACTTC

clone size: NA
V gene: TRBV2
CDR3 length: 12
D gene: NA
J gene: TRBJ2-5
CDR3 protein: CASTEGSVTQYF
CDR3 DNA: TGTGCCAGCACGGAGGGGTCTGTGACCCAGTACTTC

clone size: NA
V gene: TRBV13
CDR3 length: 14
D gene: TRBD1
J gene: TRBJ2-5
CDR3 protein: CASSLYRGVETQYF
CDR3 DNA: TGTGCCAGCAGCTTATACAGGGGTGTGGAGACCCAGTACTTC

clone size: NA
V gene: TRBV7-9
CDR3 length: 15
D gene: TRBD1
J gene: TRBJ2-2
CDR3 protein: CASSLGTGHIGELFF
CDR3 DNA: TGTGCCAGCAGCCTTGGGACAGGGCATATCGGGGAGCTGTTTTTT

clone size: NA
V gene: TRBV6-1
CDR3 length: 15
D gene: NA
J gene: TRBJ2-1
CDR3 protein: CASRKRAPSYNEQFF
CDR3 DNA: TGTGCCAGCAGGAAGCGGGCCCCCTCCTACAATGAGCAGTTCTTC

clone size: NA
V gene: TRBV6-1
CDR3 length: 18
D gene: NA
J gene: TRBJ2-7
CDR3 protein: CASSEAVGGAASSYEQYF
CDR3 DNA: TGTGCCAGCAGTGAAGCGGTGGGCGGAGCGGCTAGCTCCTACGAGCAGTACTTC

clone size: NA
V gene: TRBV14
CDR3 length: 16
D gene: NA
J gene: TRBJ1-1
CDR3 protein: CASSQVGRRGNTEAFF
CDR3 DNA: TGTGCCAGCAGCCAAGTCGGGCGTAGGGGGAACACTGAAGCTTTCTTT

clone size: NA
V gene: TRBV28
CDR3 length: 15
D gene: NA
J gene: TRBJ2-1
CDR3 protein: CASSSSVSGYNEQFF
CDR3 DNA: TGTGCCAGCAGTTCATCTGTTAGCGGCTACAATGAGCAGTTCTTC

clone size: few
V gene: TRBV6-6
CDR3 length: 15
D gene: TRBD1
J gene: TRBJ1-5
CDR3 protein: CASRTGQGKGQPQHF
CDR3 DNA: TGTGCCAGCAGAACCGGACAGGGGAAGGGTCAGCCCCAGCATTTT

clone size: NA
V gene: TRBV28
CDR3 length: 12
D gene: NA
J gene: TRBJ1-5
CDR3 protein: CASSLLTGPQHF
CDR3 DNA: TGTGCCAGCAGTTTATTAACGGGGCCCCAGCATTTT

clone size: few
V gene: TRBV9
CDR3 length: 13
D gene: NA
J gene: TRBJ2-4
CDR3 protein: CASSVGFTGIQYF
CDR3 DNA: TGTGCCAGCAGCGTAGGGTTCACGGGCATTCAGTACTTC

clone size: NA
V gene: TRBV28
CDR3 length: 16
D gene: TRBD1
J gene: TRBJ2-3
CDR3 protein: CASTLDRGLNTDTQYF
CDR3 DNA: TGTGCCAGTACATTGGACAGGGGGCTGAACACAGATACGCAGTATTTT

clone size: NA
V gene: TRBV7-2
CDR3 length: 17
D gene: NA
J gene: TRBJ2-7
CDR3 protein: CASSFAGIAENPYEQYF
CDR3 DNA: TGTGCCAGCAGCTTCGCCGGGATCGCCGAGAATCCCTACGAGCAGTACTTC

clone size: NA
V gene: TRBV11-2
CDR3 length: 17
D gene: NA
J gene: TRBJ1-3
CDR3 protein: CASSLGPGGTTSRTIYF
CDR3 DNA: TGTGCCAGCAGCTTAGGCCCGGGGGGGACGACCTCAAGGACCATATATTTT

clone size: NA
V gene: TRBV9
CDR3 length: 16
D gene: NA
J gene: TRBJ2-3
CDR3 protein: CASSVALLAGTDTQYF
CDR3 DNA: TGTGCCAGCAGCGTAGCTCTGTTAGCGGGCACAGATACGCAGTATTTT

clone size: NA
V gene: TRBV6-1
CDR3 length: 18
D gene: TRBD1
J gene: TRBJ2-4
CDR3 protein: CASSEDVREGAAKNIQYF
CDR3 DNA: TGTGCCAGCAGTGAAGACGTCAGAGAGGGGGCGGCCAAAAACATTCAGTACTTC

clone size: NA
V gene: TRBV6-5
CDR3 length: 14
D gene: TRBD2
J gene: TRBJ2-3
CDR3 protein: CASKSGTSLNTQYF
CDR3 DNA: TGTGCCAGCAAATCCGGGACTAGCCTAAATACGCAGTATTTT

clone size: once
V gene: TRBV5-1
CDR3 length: 15
D gene: NA
J gene: TRBJ1-2
CDR3 protein: CASSLESGVAYGYTF
CDR3 DNA: TGCGCCAGCAGCTTGGAATCAGGCGTCGCCTATGGCTACACCTTC

clone size: few
V gene: TRBV18
CDR3 length: 14
D gene: TRBD1
J gene: TRBJ2-3
CDR3 protein: CASSPDRGPDTQYF
CDR3 DNA: TGTGCCAGCTCCCCGGACAGGGGGCCGGATACGCAGTATTTT

clone size: NA
V gene: TRBV29-1
CDR3 length: 15
D gene: TRBD2
J gene: TRBJ2-1
CDR3 protein: CSVELAGVRYNEQFF
CDR3 DNA: TGCAGCGTTGAACTAGCGGGAGTTCGGTACAATGAGCAGTTCTTC

clone size: NA
V gene: TRBV6-5
CDR3 length: 15
D gene: TRBD2
J gene: TRBJ2-7
CDR3 protein: CASSKDRTSLHEQYF
CDR3 DNA: TGTGCCAGCAGTAAAGATCGGACTAGCCTCCACGAGCAGTACTTC

clone size: NA
V gene: TRBV7-3
CDR3 length: 15
D gene: NA
J gene: TRBJ2-2
CDR3 protein: CASSLGSGNTGELFF
CDR3 DNA: TGTGCCAGCAGCTTAGGGAGCGGGAACACCGGGGAGCTGTTTTTT

clone size: NA
V gene: TRBV4-3
CDR3 length: 16
D gene: NA
J gene: TRBJ2-3
CDR3 protein: CASSQDWGLAADTQYF
CDR3 DNA: TGCGCCAGCAGCCAAGATTGGGGACTTGCAGCAGATACGCAGTATTTT

clone size: NA
V gene: TRBV6-6
CDR3 length: 16
D gene: NA
J gene: TRBJ1-5
CDR3 protein: CASSYSSGVSNQPQHF
CDR3 DNA: TGTGCCAGCAGTTACTCTTCGGGGGTTAGCAATCAGCCCCAGCATTTT

clone size: few
V gene: TRBV7-9
CDR3 length: 15
D gene: TRBD1
J gene: TRBJ2-2
CDR3 protein: CASTRTGANTGELFF
CDR3 DNA: TGTGCCAGCACCCGGACAGGGGCGAACACCGGGGAGCTGTTTTTT

clone size: few
V gene: TRBV19
CDR3 length: 13
D gene: TRBD1
J gene: TRBJ2-1
CDR3 protein: CASSSGQGNEQFF
CDR3 DNA: TGTGCCAGTAGTTCGGGACAGGGTAATGAGCAGTTCTTC

clone size: NA
V gene: TRBV5-6
CDR3 length: 15
D gene: NA
J gene: TRBJ2-7
CDR3 protein: CASSRLDAGSYEQYF
CDR3 DNA: TGTGCCAGCAGCCGCCTGGACGCGGGGTCCTACGAGCAGTACTTC

clone size: NA
V gene: TRBV5-8
CDR3 length: 16
D gene: NA
J gene: TRBJ1-5
CDR3 protein: CASSHLRGISNQPQHF
CDR3 DNA: TGTGCCAGCAGTCACCTCCGGGGGATTAGCAATCAGCCCCAGCATTTT

clone size: few
V gene: TRBV6-5
CDR3 length: 15
D gene: NA
J gene: TRBJ2-7
CDR3 protein: CASSRPKQGMHEQYF
CDR3 DNA: TGTGCCAGCAGCCGTCCCAAGCAGGGGATGCACGAGCAGTACTTC

clone size: NA
V gene: TRBV5-6
CDR3 length: 15
D gene: NA
J gene: TRBJ2-1
CDR3 protein: CASTSWANPYNEQFF
CDR3 DNA: TGTGCCAGCACTTCCTGGGCTAATCCCTACAATGAGCAGTTCTTC

clone size: once
V gene: TRBV7-2
CDR3 length: 11
D gene: NA
J gene: TRBJ2-7
CDR3 protein: CASSVDSEQYF
CDR3 DNA: TGCGCCAGCAGCGTAGATAGCGAGCAGTACTTC

clone size: few
V gene: TRBV7-2
CDR3 length: 15
D gene: TRBD1
J gene: TRBJ1-3
CDR3 protein: CASSFGTGAGNTIYF
CDR3 DNA: TGTGCCAGCAGCTTCGGGACAGGGGCTGGAAACACCATATATTTT

clone size: NA
V gene: TRBV7-2
CDR3 length: 16
D gene: NA
J gene: TRBJ2-3
CDR3 protein: CASSLSNPTYTDTQYF
CDR3 DNA: TGTGCCAGCAGCTTAAGTAACCCGACATACACAGATACGCAGTATTTT

clone size: NA
V gene: TRBV27
CDR3 length: 14
D gene: NA
J gene: TRBJ2-5
CDR3 protein: CASRWSGQKETQYF
CDR3 DNA: TGTGCCAGCAGATGGTCGGGACAAAAAGAGACCCAGTACTTC

clone size: NA
V gene: TRBV28
CDR3 length: 15
D gene: TRBD1
J gene: TRBJ1-1
CDR3 protein: CASSTTGQGNTEAFF
CDR3 DNA: TGTGCCAGCAGTACGACGGGACAGGGGAACACTGAAGCTTTCTTT

clone size: NA
V gene: TRBV6-5
CDR3 length: 16
D gene: NA
J gene: TRBJ2-6
CDR3 protein: CASSYSRVSGANVLTF
CDR3 DNA: TGTGCCAGCAGTTACTCACGGGTATCTGGGGCCAACGTCCTGACTTTC

clone size: NA
V gene: TRBV6-1
CDR3 length: 15
D gene: TRBD2
J gene: TRBJ2-2
CDR3 protein: CASSGSGRAFGELFF
CDR3 DNA: TGTGCCAGCAGCGGAAGCGGGAGGGCCTTCGGGGAGCTGTTTTTT

clone size: few
V gene: TRBV18
CDR3 length: 15
D gene: TRBD1
J gene: TRBJ1-2
CDR3 protein: CASSPSTGDVYGYTF
CDR3 DNA: TGTGCCAGCTCACCATCGACAGGGGATGTCTATGGCTACACCTTC

clone size: NA
V gene: TRBV30
CDR3 length: 13
D gene: NA
J gene: TRBJ1-1
CDR3 protein: CAWSVISGTEAFF
CDR3 DNA: TGTGCCTGGAGTGTCATCAGTGGCACTGAAGCTTTCTTT

clone size: NA
V gene: TRBV28
CDR3 length: 16
D gene: TRBD2
J gene: TRBJ2-1
CDR3 protein: CASSPAGTSFHNEQFF
CDR3 DNA: TGTGCCAGCAGTCCTGCCGGGACTAGTTTTCACAATGAGCAGTTCTTC

clone size: once
V gene: TRBV2
CDR3 length: 15
D gene: TRBD1
J gene: TRBJ2-7
CDR3 protein: CASSWDRIDIYEQYF
CDR3 DNA: TGTGCCAGCAGTTGGGACAGAATCGATATCTACGAGCAGTACTTC